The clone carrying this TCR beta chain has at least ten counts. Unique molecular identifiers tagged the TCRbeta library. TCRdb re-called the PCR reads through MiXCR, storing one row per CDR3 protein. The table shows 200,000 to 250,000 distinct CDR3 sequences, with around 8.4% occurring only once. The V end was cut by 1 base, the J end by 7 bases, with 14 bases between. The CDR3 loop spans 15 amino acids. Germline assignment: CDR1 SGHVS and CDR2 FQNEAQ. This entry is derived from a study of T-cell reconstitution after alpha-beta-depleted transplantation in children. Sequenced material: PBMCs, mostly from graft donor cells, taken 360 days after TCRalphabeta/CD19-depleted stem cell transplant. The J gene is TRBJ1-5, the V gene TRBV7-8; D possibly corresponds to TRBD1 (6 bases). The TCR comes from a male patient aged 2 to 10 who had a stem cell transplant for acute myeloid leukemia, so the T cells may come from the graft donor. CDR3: CASSLGGGQGQPQHF. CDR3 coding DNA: TGTGCCAGCAGCTTAGGGGGGGGGCAGGGACAGCCCCAGCATTTT.